A single sample is the source of the 30 T cell receptor beta chains below, sequenced in a study of CD8+ T cells in alopecia areata. The sequencing template was cDNA reverse transcribed from extracted RNA. Sequencing used immunoSEQ multiplex PCR; TCRdb keeps in-frame clones, though not all of them. The top ten clones hold approximately 3% of a sample with 110,000 or so clones, more than 30% of them seen once. Sample: CD4+ T cells sorted from blood. The source of these receptors is a human donor with alopecia areata.

The V and J genes are TRBV19 and TRBJ2-7, with 7 bases identical to TRBD1. The germline V gene encodes CDR1 LNHDA and CDR2 SQIVND (reference sequence). The CDR3 length is 14 residues. Losses at the gene ends were 5 bases for V and 3 bases for J; bases not matched to a gene: 7. The CDR3 bases are TGTGCCAGTAGTCGGGACAGAGCCAGCTACGAGCAGTACTTC. Translation: CASSRDRASYEQYF.

The chain has TRBV18 and TRBJ2-1; the match to TRBD1 covers 12 bases. The CDR3 extends over 15 amino acids. V trimming: 3 bases; J trimming: 10 bases; junction bases outside the gene matches: 7. The germline CDR1 and CDR2 sequences are KGHSH and LQKENI. The CDR3 loop is CASSPPGQGAGEQFF. CDR3 bases: TGTGCCAGCTCACCCCCGGGACAGGGGGCGGGGGAGCAGTTCTTC.

This chain's CDR3 is CATSRGMAGGEKGELFF. The CDR3 DNA sequence: TGTGCCACCAGCAGAGGGATGGCGGGAGGAGAGAAGGGGGAGCTGTTTTTT. The chain recombines TRBV15 with TRBJ2-2; the match to TRBD2 covers 8 bases. After removal of 1 base from V and 8 bases from J, the junction contained 12 bases not matched to a gene. This CDR3 is built from 17 residues. The germline gives CDR1 LNHNV, CDR2 YYDKDF (reference sequence).

This rearrangement joins TRBV6-6 to TRBJ2-3; 8 bases map to TRBD2. V was clipped by 2 bases and J by 4 bases; unmatched bases: 5. Looked up from germline, CDR1 is MNHNY and CDR2 is SVGAGI (reference sequence). The CDR3 is 15 amino acids. Here the CDR3 reads CASSYESGRADTQYF. CDR3 nucleotide sequence: TGTGCCAGCAGTTACGAAAGCGGGAGAGCAGATACGCAGTATTTT.

This clone was counted a few times. The genes are TRBV29-1 and TRBJ2-7; no clear D. V dropped 6 bases and J dropped 0 bases, with 6 bases sitting between them. The germline V gene has CDR1 SQVTM and CDR2 ANQGSEA. The CDR3 covers 11 residues. CDR3 in DNA: TGCAGCGTCGGATACTCCTACGAGCAGTACTTC. Translated: CSVGYSYEQYF.

The chain is built from TRBV5-1 and TRBJ2-3; D is tentatively TRBD1 or TRBD2 (5 bases each). Germline-derived CDR1 and CDR2 are SGHRS and YFSETQ. The CDR3 loop spans 13 amino acids. Trimming pared 0 bases from V and 9 bases from J, leaving 11 bases between. The CDR3 loop reads CASSLEGPPTQYF. CDR3 nucleotides: TGCGCCAGCAGCTTGGAGGGACCCCCGACGCAGTATTTT.

This clone was seen only a few times. J is TRBJ2-1 and V is TRBV7-2; no reliable D call. V was pared by 6 bases and J by 0 bases, with 21 bases between. The CDR3 consists of 18 residues. The germline V gene has CDR1 SGHTA and CDR2 FQGNSA. The CDR3 DNA follows: TGTGCCAGCAGTCCCATCAGGATCCGGGCCAGCTCCTACAATGAGCAGTTCTTC. This encodes CASSPIRIRASSYNEQFF. Filled out from reference TRBV7-2 and TRBJ2-1, the complete variable domain reads GAGVSQSPSNKVTEKGKDVELRCDPISGHTALYWYRQSLGQGLEFLIYFQGNSAPDKSGLPSDRFSAERTGGSVSTLTIQRTQQEDSAVYLCASSPIRIRASSYNEQFFGPGTRLTVL.

This clone was seen a handful of times. The chain recombines TRBV5-4 with TRBJ1-3; TRBD1 agrees at 9 bases. Germline trimming cut 3 bases from V and 4 bases from J; bases unmatched to any gene: 11. This CDR3 comprises 17 residues. The germline V gene encodes CDR1 SGHNT and CDR2 YYREEE (reference sequence). The CDR3 nucleotides read TGTGCCAGCAGCTGGGGGGGACAGGGAATCCTCGGAAACACCATATATTTT. This translates into CASSWGGQGILGNTIYF.

The chain has TRBV5-1 and TRBJ2-4; tentatively, D is TRBD2 (5 bases). Trimming took off 0 bases at V and 8 bases at J, with 9 bases between the two ends. This CDR3 contains 13 residues. The germline gives CDR1 SGHRS, CDR2 YFSETQ. The CDR3 bases are TGCGCCAGCAGCTTGGCCACTAGGGACATTCAGTACTTC. It specifies CASSLATRDIQYF.

In nucleotides, the CDR3 is TGCAGCGTTGGACTACTACAGGGTGTTCAAGAGACCCAGTACTTC. It is translated as CSVGLLQGVQETQYF. The V and J genes are TRBV29-1 and TRBJ2-5, with a tentative D call TRBD1 (6 bases). V lost 4 bases and J 2 bases, leaving 17 bases between the germline ends. CDR1 SQVTM and CDR2 ANQGSEA come from the germline V gene. CDR3 length: 15 residues.

V gene TRBV5-1 combines with J gene TRBJ2-3; no clear D. Germline assignment: CDR1 SGHRS and CDR2 YFSETQ. This CDR3 has 13 residues. Trimming pared 1 base from V and 1 base from J, leaving 4 bases between. The CDR3 DNA reads as TGCGCCAGCAGCTTGACAGGCACAGATACGCAGTATTTT. This codes for CASSLTGTDTQYF.

In its sample, this clone was seen a few times. V usage is TRBV11-2 and J usage is TRBJ1-2, with D unresolved. The CDR3 loop spans 12 amino acids. In germline, CDR1 is SGHAT, CDR2 FQNNGV. V was clipped by 8 bases and J by 8 bases, with 15 bases between them. The CDR3 DNA follows: TGTGCCAGCGGTGGTCTGGGCGCGGGCTACACCTTC. Amino acids: CASGGLGAGYTF.

This clone occurred a few times. The chain couples TRBV11-3 to TRBJ1-2, with unresolved D. CDR1 is SGHNT and CDR2 is YENEEA in the germline V gene. The CDR3 loop spans 13 amino acids. V was trimmed by 5 bases and J by 2 bases, leaving 9 bases between them. The chain's CDR3 is CASSLEGNYGYTF. Here the CDR3 DNA reads TGTGCCAGCAGCCTGGAGGGCAACTATGGCTACACCTTC. The entire variable domain, with the rest obtained from reference TRBV11-3 and TRBJ1-2, is as follows: EAGVVQSPRYKIIEKKQPVAFWCNPISGHNTLYWYLQNLGQGPELLIRYENEEAVDDSQLPKDRFSAERLKGVDSTLKIQPAELGDSAVYLCASSLEGNYGYTFGSGTRLTVV.

V and J are TRBV29-1 and TRBJ2-5, with a tentative D call TRBD1 (5 bases). The DNA end is a closer match to TRBJ2-7, so the J assignment may be wrong. The CDR3 is made up of 11 amino acids. In germline, CDR1 is SQVTM, CDR2 ANQGSEA. CDR3 sequence: CSGRDSYEQYF. The CDR3 region has the DNA TGCAGCGGCAGGGACTCCTACGAGCAGTACTTC.

This clone showed up just a few times. The chain combines TRBV29-1 with TRBJ2-6; TRBD1 is a possible D gene (6 bases). Trimming shortened V by 6 bases and J by 2 bases, and 20 bases separated the two germline ends. CDR1 and CDR2 from the germline V gene are SQVTM and ANQGSEA. The CDR3 spans 17 residues. CDR3 amino acids: CSVREVQGIAGANVLTF. DNA of the CDR3: TGCAGCGTGCGAGAGGTGCAGGGGATTGCTGGGGCCAACGTCCTGACTTTC.

The chain has TRBV30 and TRBJ2-7, with 7 bases aligning to TRBD2. The CDR3 extends over 13 amino acids. The J segment lost 3 bases and the V segment lost 0 bases, leaving 2 bases of the junction unmatched. Germline CDR1 reads GTSNPN; CDR2 reads SVGIG (reference sequence). The CDR3 loop is CAWSVGGSYEQYF. CDR3 sequence (DNA): TGTGCCTGGAGTGTGGGCGGGAGCTACGAGCAGTACTTC.

The gene calls are TRBV4-3 and TRBJ1-1; no reliable D call. Trimming took off 3 bases at V and 1 base at J, with 9 bases between the two ends. The CDR3 is 14 residues long. Per germline, CDR1 LGHNA and CDR2 YSLEER. For the CDR3, the DNA is TGCGCCAGCAGCCACTTTTCAGAGAACACTGAAGCTTTCTTT. Protein product: CASSHFSENTEAFF.

The rearrangement joins TRBV7-2 to TRBJ2-7; possibly TRBD2 for D (5 bases). Trimming removed 0 bases at V and 0 bases at J, with 12 bases between. CDR3 length: 16 residues. Per germline, CDR1 SGHTA and CDR2 FQGNSA. The CDR3 loop is CASSLASRGASYEQYF. The CDR3 bases are TGTGCCAGCAGCTTAGCGTCTCGGGGAGCCTCCTACGAGCAGTACTTC. Drawing the rest from reference TRBV7-2 and TRBJ2-7, the complete variable domain is GAGVSQSPSNKVTEKGKDVELRCDPISGHTALYWYRQSLGQGLEFLIYFQGNSAPDKSGLPSDRFSAERTGGSVSTLTIQRTQQEDSAVYLCASSLASRGASYEQYFGPGTRLTVT.

Concerning this clone itself: This specimen includes other DNA sequences encoding the same CDR3. The chain is built from TRBV29-1 and TRBJ1-1; D ambiguous. Trimming removed 4 bases at V and 1 base at J, with 4 bases between. The CDR3 has 11 residues. Germline lookup yields CDR1 SQVTM and CDR2 ANQGSEA. CDR3 in amino acids: CSVAENTEAFF. Written as DNA, the CDR3 is TGCAGCGTTGCAGAGAACACTGAAGCTTTCTTT.

The gene calls are TRBV30 and TRBJ2-7; D is ambiguous. Between the trimmed V and J ends, which lost 0 bases and 5 bases, there was a span of 5 bases. Germline loops: CDR1 GTSNPN, CDR2 SVGIG (reference sequence). This CDR3 has 11 residues. CDR3 in DNA: TGTGCCTGGAGTGTAATCCACGAGCAGTACTTC. This codes for CAWSVIHEQYF.

Worth noting for this clone: The sample has other DNA sequences that encode this CDR3 too. The chain employs TRBV30 and TRBJ2-3, with D possibly TRBD2 on 5 matching bases. Germline V gene sequence: CDR1 GTSNPN, CDR2 SVGIG (reference sequence). Trimming pared 0 bases from V and 6 bases from J, leaving 10 bases between. The CDR3 totals 13 residues. The CDR3 is CAWSVRRADTQYF. The CDR3 nucleotides read TGTGCCTGGAGTGTCCGGCGGGCGGATACGCAGTATTTT.

V is TRBV30 and J is TRBJ2-2; D perhaps matches TRBD2 (5 bases). CDR3 length equals 18 residues. Germline V gene data show CDR1 as GTSNPN and CDR2 as SVGIG (reference sequence). Between the trimmed V and J ends, which lost 0 bases and 3 bases, there was a span of 20 bases. CDR3 sequence (DNA): TGTGCCTGGAGTGTACGGCTAGCTCGCCCCCCACACACCGGGGAGCTGTTTTTT. This codes for CAWSVRLARPPHTGELFF.

The rearrangement uses TRBV2 and TRBJ2-1, with 12 bases identical to TRBD2. Germline assignment: CDR1 SNHLY and CDR2 FYNNEI. The length of the CDR3 is 15 residues. V was pared by 6 bases and J by 7 bases, with 7 bases of the junction left unmatched. This chain's CDR3 is CASRLLAGGGNEQFF. CDR3 DNA: TGTGCCAGCAGGCTACTAGCGGGAGGAGGGAATGAGCAGTTCTTC.

The sample holds a few counts of this clone. V gene TRBV28 combines with J gene TRBJ2-4, with unresolved D. V was trimmed by 5 bases and J by 0 bases, leaving 20 bases between them. In germline, CDR1 is MDHEN, CDR2 SYDVKM. This CDR3 spans 18 amino acids. The CDR3 here is CASSPYGYPSLAKNIQYF. CDR3 bases: TGTGCCAGCAGTCCTTACGGTTACCCTTCACTAGCCAAAAACATTCAGTACTTC.

Notes on this clone: One junction end does not reproduce the germline sequence, and a read error may be involved. This rearrangement joins TRBV7-3 to TRBJ2-1, with unresolved D. Looked up from germline, CDR1 is SGHTA and CDR2 is FQGTGA. This CDR3 has 13 residues. The DNA of the CDR3 is TGTGCCAGCAGTCCCCGGGCCTATAATGAGCAGTTCTTC. This codes for CASSPRAYNEQFF.

This clone was seen a few times. The CDR3: CASSPVANYGYTF. CDR3 nucleotide sequence: TGTGCCAGTAGCCCGGTGGCTAACTATGGCTACACCTTC. V usage is TRBV19 and J usage is TRBJ1-2; unclear D gene. Trimming removed 6 bases at V and 0 bases at J, with 8 bases between. The germline V gene has CDR1 LNHDA and CDR2 SQIVND (reference sequence). This CDR3 comprises 13 residues.

J is TRBJ1-1 and V is TRBV5-1; 7 nucleotides match TRBD1. V gave up 6 bases and J gave up 0 bases; unmatched junction bases: 8. Germline V gene sequence: CDR1 SGHRS, CDR2 YFSETQ. There are 15 residues in the CDR3. CDR3 amino acids: CASTTGEQVNTEAFF. The CDR3 nucleotides read TGCGCCAGCACCACAGGGGAGCAGGTGAACACTGAAGCTTTCTTT.

This clone has a handful of counts. The chain has TRBV2 and TRBJ2-2, with 10 nucleotides matching TRBD1. CDR3 size: 16 residues. The germline gives CDR1 SNHLY, CDR2 FYNNEI. The V segment lost 8 bases and the J segment 3 bases; nucleotides outside the gene matches: 9. Here the CDR3 DNA reads TGTGCCAGCGATTCCCCGGACAGGGGGGACACCGGGGAGCTGTTTTTT. Its translation is CASDSPDRGDTGELFF.

J is TRBJ2-7 and V is TRBV7-2; 9 bases align to TRBD1. The J segment lost 6 bases and the V segment lost 1 base, leaving 4 bases of the junction unmatched. Germline CDR1 SGHTA, CDR2 FQGNSA. This CDR3 has 14 residues. The CDR3 sequence: CASSLGQGGFEQYF. CDR3 bases: TGTGCCAGCAGCTTAGGACAGGGGGGGTTCGAGCAGTACTTC.

This clone appeared a few times. The chain has TRBV11-2 and TRBJ2-4; TRBD2 is a possible D gene (6 bases). V lost 5 bases, J lost 7 bases, and 12 bases lay in between. Germline V gene sequence: CDR1 SGHAT, CDR2 FQNNGV. The CDR3 has 13 residues. The CDR3 reads CASSRVRGNIQYF. The CDR3 DNA follows: TGTGCCAGCAGCAGGGTACGGGGGAACATTCAGTACTTC.